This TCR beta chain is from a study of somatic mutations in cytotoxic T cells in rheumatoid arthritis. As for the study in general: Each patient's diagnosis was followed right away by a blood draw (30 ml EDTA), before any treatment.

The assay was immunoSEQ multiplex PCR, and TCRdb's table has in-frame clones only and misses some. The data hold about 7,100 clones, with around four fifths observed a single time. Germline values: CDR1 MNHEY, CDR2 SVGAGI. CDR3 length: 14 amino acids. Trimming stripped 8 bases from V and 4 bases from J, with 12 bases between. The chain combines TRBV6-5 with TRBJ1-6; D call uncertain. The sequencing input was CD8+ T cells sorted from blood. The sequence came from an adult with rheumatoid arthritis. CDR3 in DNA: TGTGCCAGCTTTACCTTGGGGTATAATTCACCCCTCCACTTT. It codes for CASFTLGYNSPLHF.